This TCR beta chain was recorded in a study of technical replicates of blood from several donors. The CDR3 loop spans 15 amino acids. V lost 6 bases, J lost 1 base, and 4 bases stayed unmatched. Germline loops: CDR1 MNHEY, CDR2 SVGAGI. Clones were sequenced by immunoSEQ multiplex PCR, and TCRdb holds only the in-frame ones, with some missing. This table holds 85,000 to 100,000 clones, around 92% found once. Sequencing was carried out using T cells isolated from PBMCs. The chain combines TRBV6-5 with TRBJ2-5; 11 bases line up with TRBD2. The receptor was derived from a human donor in good health. This CDR3 is CASRVSGGAQETQYF. The CDR3 DNA reads as TGTGCCAGCAGGGTTAGCGGGGGGGCCCAAGAGACCCAGTACTTC.